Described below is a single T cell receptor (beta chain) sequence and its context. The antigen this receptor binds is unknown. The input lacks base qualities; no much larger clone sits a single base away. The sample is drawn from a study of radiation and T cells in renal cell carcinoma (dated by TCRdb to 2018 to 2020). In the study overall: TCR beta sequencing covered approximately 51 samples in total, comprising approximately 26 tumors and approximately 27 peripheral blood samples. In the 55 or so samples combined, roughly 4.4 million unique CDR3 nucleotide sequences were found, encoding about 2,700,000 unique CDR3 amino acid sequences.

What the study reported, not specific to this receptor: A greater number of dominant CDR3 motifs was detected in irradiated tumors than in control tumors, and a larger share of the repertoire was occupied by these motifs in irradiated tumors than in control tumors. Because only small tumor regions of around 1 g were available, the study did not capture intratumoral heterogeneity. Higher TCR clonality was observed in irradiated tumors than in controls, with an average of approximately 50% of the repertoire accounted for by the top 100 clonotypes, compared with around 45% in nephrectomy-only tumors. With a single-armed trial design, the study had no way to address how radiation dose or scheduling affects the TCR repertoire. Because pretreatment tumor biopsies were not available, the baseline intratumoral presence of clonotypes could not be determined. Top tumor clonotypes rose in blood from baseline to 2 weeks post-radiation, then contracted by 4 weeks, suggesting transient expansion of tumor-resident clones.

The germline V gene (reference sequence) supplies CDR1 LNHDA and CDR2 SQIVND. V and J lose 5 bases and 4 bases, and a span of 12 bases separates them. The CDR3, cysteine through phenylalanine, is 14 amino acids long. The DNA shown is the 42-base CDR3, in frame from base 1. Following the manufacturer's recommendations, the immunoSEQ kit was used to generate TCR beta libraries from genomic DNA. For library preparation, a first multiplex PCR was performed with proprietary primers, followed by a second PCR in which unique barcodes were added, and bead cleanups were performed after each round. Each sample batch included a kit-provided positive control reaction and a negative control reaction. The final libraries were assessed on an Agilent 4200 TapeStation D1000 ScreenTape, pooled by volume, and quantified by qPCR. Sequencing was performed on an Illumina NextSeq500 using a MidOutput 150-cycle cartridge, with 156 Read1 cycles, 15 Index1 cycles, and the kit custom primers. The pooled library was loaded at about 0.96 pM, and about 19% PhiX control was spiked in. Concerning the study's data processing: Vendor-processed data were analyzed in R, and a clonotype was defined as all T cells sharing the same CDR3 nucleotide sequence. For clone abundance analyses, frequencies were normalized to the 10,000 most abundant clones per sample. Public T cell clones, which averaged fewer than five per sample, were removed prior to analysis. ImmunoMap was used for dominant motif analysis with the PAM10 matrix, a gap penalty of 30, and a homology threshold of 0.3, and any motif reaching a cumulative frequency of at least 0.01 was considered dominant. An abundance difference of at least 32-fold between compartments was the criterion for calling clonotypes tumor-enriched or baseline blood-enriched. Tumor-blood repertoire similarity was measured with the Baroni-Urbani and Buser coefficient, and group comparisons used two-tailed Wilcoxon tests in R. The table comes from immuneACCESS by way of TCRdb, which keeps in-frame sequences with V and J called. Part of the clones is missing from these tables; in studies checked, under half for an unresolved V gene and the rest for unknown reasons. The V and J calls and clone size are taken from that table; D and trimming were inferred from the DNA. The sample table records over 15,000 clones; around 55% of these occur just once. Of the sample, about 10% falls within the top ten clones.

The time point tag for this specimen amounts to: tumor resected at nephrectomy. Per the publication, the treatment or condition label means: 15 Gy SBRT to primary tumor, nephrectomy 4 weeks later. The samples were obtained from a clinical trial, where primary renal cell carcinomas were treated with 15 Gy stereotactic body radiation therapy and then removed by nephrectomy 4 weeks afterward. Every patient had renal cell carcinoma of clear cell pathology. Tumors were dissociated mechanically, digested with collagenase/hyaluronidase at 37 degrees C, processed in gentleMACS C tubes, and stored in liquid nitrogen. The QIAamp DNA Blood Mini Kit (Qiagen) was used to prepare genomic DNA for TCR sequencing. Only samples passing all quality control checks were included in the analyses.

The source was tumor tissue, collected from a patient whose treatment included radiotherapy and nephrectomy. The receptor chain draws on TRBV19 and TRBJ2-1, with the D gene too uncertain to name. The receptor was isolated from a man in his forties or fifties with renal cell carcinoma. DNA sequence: TGTGCCAGTAGTCTTCCAGGCCGGTACAATGAGCAGTTCTTC. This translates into CASSLPGRYNEQFF.